Listed here are 30 T cell receptor beta chains from one sample, sequenced in a study of T cells in localized non-small cell lung cancer (TCRdb year 2020). The library was obtained by the immunoSEQ multiplex PCR assay. TCRdb took over this immuneACCESS table, retaining in-frame rearrangements with V and J assigned. Such tables are incomplete; in checked studies, under half of the missing clones stem from an unresolved V gene, and the remainder is unexplained. This sample comprises 15,000 to 20,000 clones, 89% of them detected only once. The ten biggest clones cover approximately 8.7% of the sample. This material consisted of peripheral blood, taken before any cancer treatment. All receptors come from a man between 40 and 75 years old with stage I lung adenocarcinoma.

This chain uses TRBV7-2 with TRBJ1-3; the match to TRBD1 covers 7 bases. The CDR3 totals 15 residues. The V segment lost 5 bases and the J segment 2 bases; nucleotides outside the gene matches: 6. Germline CDR1 SGHTA, CDR2 FQGNSA. Written as DNA, the CDR3 is TGTGCCAGCAGCCTGGGGACAGTTGCTGGAAACACCATATATTTT. Encoded protein: CASSLGTVAGNTIYF.

The chain is built from TRBV9 and TRBJ1-1; 7 positions agree with TRBD1. The ends lost 2 bases at V and 4 bases at J; junction bases unmatched: 5. Germline lookup yields CDR1 SGDLS and CDR2 YYNGEE. This CDR3 region has 14 residues. CDR3 in amino acids: CASSVTGTGTEAFF. Written as DNA, the CDR3 is TGTGCCAGCAGCGTGACAGGGACGGGCACTGAAGCTTTCTTT. Full variable domain (outside the CDR3, taken from reference TRBV9 and TRBJ1-1): DSGVTQTPKHLITATGQRVTLRCSPRSGDLSVYWYQQSLDQGLQFLIQYYNGEERAKGNILERFSAQQFPDLHSELNLSSLELGDSALYFCASSVTGTGTEAFFGQGTRLTVV.

For this clone: The sample carries other DNA sequences with the same CDR3. CDR3 in DNA: TGTGCCTGGAGTAGGGGTACCTACGAGCAGTACTTC. Its translation is CAWSRGTYEQYF. J is TRBJ2-7 and V is TRBV30; tentative D call: TRBD1 (5 bases). This CDR3 contains 12 residues. V lost 2 bases and J 2 bases, leaving 7 bases between the germline ends. Per germline, CDR1 GTSNPN and CDR2 SVGIG (reference sequence).

The chain joins TRBV5-5 to TRBJ2-3, with D possibly called TRBD1 or TRBD2 (6 bases each). V lost 5 bases and J lost 4, with 8 bases in between. Germline loops: CDR1 SGHKS, CDR2 YYEKEE (reference sequence). This CDR3 spans 12 amino acids. The CDR3 here is CASSRGADTQYF. In DNA form, the CDR3 reads TGTGCCAGCAGTAGGGGGGCAGATACGCAGTATTTT.

This clone was seen only a few times. The chain carries TRBV4-1 and TRBJ2-7, with D maybe TRBD2 (5 bases). The germline V and J ends were trimmed by 5 bases and 0 bases, with 8 bases remaining between them. The CDR3 totals 13 residues. Germline V gene sequence: CDR1 MGHRA, CDR2 YSYEKL. CDR3: CASSSGSSYEQYF. The CDR3 nucleotides are TGCGCCAGCAGCAGCGGTAGCTCCTACGAGCAGTACTTC.

The V call is TRBV4-2, the J call TRBJ2-1; TRBD2 is a possible D gene (6 bases). Germline assignment: CDR1 LGHNA and CDR2 YNFKEQ. The V gene lost 0 bases and the J gene lost 8 bases, with 14 bases spanning the gap. The CDR3 loop spans 15 amino acids. CDR3 sequence (DNA): TGTGCCAGCAGCCAAGATTATACTAGCTGGGATGAGCAGTTCTTC. Its translation: CASSQDYTSWDEQFF.

The chain recombines TRBV5-1 with TRBJ2-1, with 7 bases that match TRBD1. The CDR3 totals 14 residues. With V trimmed by 7 bases and J by 9 bases, 13 bases remained unmatched. Germline CDR1 SGHRS, CDR2 YFSETQ. The CDR3 DNA follows: TGCGCCAGCTCCAGGGGACAGAGCGTTAGTGAGCAGTTCTTC. It specifies CASSRGQSVSEQFF.

The chain is built from TRBV19 and TRBJ2-5, with 8 bases that match TRBD2. This CDR3 contains 14 residues. Looked up from germline, CDR1 is LNHDA and CDR2 is SQIVND (reference sequence). Unmatched junction bases numbered 7, after V lost 6 bases and J lost 4 bases. The chain's CDR3 is CASSGAGGGETQYF. As DNA, the CDR3 is TGTGCCAGTAGCGGCGCGGGAGGAGGAGAGACCCAGTACTTC.

The chain has TRBV30 and TRBJ2-7; D is perhaps TRBD2 (7 bases). CDR3 length: 14 residues. Germline V gene sequence: CDR1 GTSNPN, CDR2 SVGIG (reference sequence). Trimming stripped 0 bases from V and 6 bases from J, with 15 bases between. This chain's CDR3 is CAWSVGAGVGEQYF. In DNA, the CDR3 is TGTGCCTGGAGTGTGGGGGCGGGAGTGGGCGAGCAGTACTTC.

J is TRBJ1-2 and V is TRBV27, with D hard to call. The CDR3 is 14 residues long. The V end lost 4 bases, the J end lost 10 bases, and 19 bases lay between the germline ends. Per germline, CDR1 MNHEY and CDR2 SMNVEV (reference sequence). CDR3 region: CASSSWEGRRAYTF. CDR3 sequence (DNA): TGTGCCAGCAGTTCCTGGGAAGGCCGGAGGGCCTACACCTTC.

This chain joins TRBV6-5 and TRBJ1-2; D is perhaps TRBD1 (5 bases). Germline V CDR1 and CDR2: MNHEY, SVGAGI. The V end was cut by 6 bases, the J end by 4 bases, with 15 bases between. The CDR3 is made up of 14 amino acids. The CDR3 loop is CASRAPQGSYGYTF. The CDR3 region has the DNA TGTGCCAGCAGAGCCCCCCAGGGCTCCTATGGCTACACCTTC.

Note on this clone: Different DNA sequences within this sample yield the same CDR3. The rearrangement uses TRBV6-5 and TRBJ1-1, with a tentative D call TRBD1 (6 bases). CDR3 length equals 15 residues. V gave up 0 bases and J gave up 3 bases, with 11 bases separating them. Germline V CDR1 and CDR2: MNHEY, SVGAGI. CDR3 protein: CASSYSPGGDTEAFF. In DNA, the CDR3 is TGTGCCAGCAGTTACTCACCCGGGGGCGACACTGAAGCTTTCTTT.

Worth noting for this clone: Sequence at one end of the junction differs from germline and may be a read error. This chain links TRBV29-1 with TRBJ2-2, with a weak D call TRBD1 (5 bases). Germline V CDR1 and CDR2: SQVTM, ANQGSEA. The CDR3 consists of 14 residues. The CDR3 protein is CSVEDRSNTGELFF. CDR3 nucleotide sequence: TGCAGCGTCGAAGACAGATCTAACACCGGGGAGCTGTTTTTT.

The rearrangement links TRBV13 to TRBJ2-7; a possible D gene is TRBD2 (5 bases). The CDR3 spans 14 residues. The V gene's germline CDR1 is PRHDT and CDR2 FYEKMQ (reference sequence). V lost 0 bases and J 3 bases, leaving 9 bases between the germline ends. Here the CDR3 DNA reads TGTGCCAGCAGCTTAGGCAAAGAGGGCTACGAGCAGTACTTC. Protein: CASSLGKEGYEQYF.

The chain couples TRBV19 to TRBJ1-1; 9 nucleotides line up with TRBD1. CDR3 length equals 14 residues. The germline V gene encodes CDR1 LNHDA and CDR2 SQIVND (reference sequence). The V and J ends lost 5 bases and 5 bases, in that order; junction bases with no gene match: 6. CDR3 in DNA: TGTGCCAGTAGTCTGGGACAGGGAATAACTGAAGCTTTCTTT. Translated: CASSLGQGITEAFF.

The chain uses TRBV25-1 and TRBJ1-3; D unresolved. Deletions cut 0 bases from V and 2 bases from J, with 8 bases between. From germline, CDR1 is MGHDK and CDR2 SYGVNS. This CDR3 is 15 amino acids long. For the CDR3, the DNA is TGTGCCAGCAGTGAATATGGAGGGACTGGAAACACCATATATTTT. This gives the protein CASSEYGGTGNTIYF.

This clone is a singleton in its sample. This chain connects TRBV7-8 to TRBJ1-4, with 9 bases fitting TRBD1. V lost 5 bases, J lost 8 bases, and 6 bases stayed unmatched. This CDR3 has 14 residues. CDR1 and CDR2 from the germline V gene are SGHVS and FQNEAQ. The CDR3 nucleotides read TGTGCCAGCAGCCTACGGACAGGGGAAGAAAAACTGTTTTTT. Translation gives CASSLRTGEEKLFF.

V and J are TRBV6-5 and TRBJ2-3; no definite D call. The germline V gene encodes CDR1 MNHEY and CDR2 SVGAGI. The CDR3 covers 14 residues. V was cut by 6 bases and J by 2 bases, with 12 bases left in between. In DNA form, the CDR3 reads TGTGCCAGCAGCCCCTCTGGGCCCACAGATACGCAGTATTTT. Translated, it gives CASSPSGPTDTQYF.

The J gene is TRBJ2-7, the V gene TRBV19; no definite D call. The CDR3 spans 13 residues. Germline V gives CDR1 LNHDA, CDR2 SQIVND (reference sequence). Trimming removed 6 bases from V and 4 bases from J, with 13 bases in between. This CDR3 reads CASSPPGRYEQYF. For the CDR3, the DNA is TGTGCCAGTAGCCCGCCTGGACGGTACGAGCAGTACTTC.

A remark on this clone: An end of the junction does not agree with germline; a read error may underlie this. This sequence joins TRBV2 and TRBJ2-5, with D unresolved. Per the germline V gene, CDR1 is SNHLY and CDR2 is FYNNEI. The CDR3 sequence is 13 residues long. CDR3 DNA sequence: TGTGCCAGCAGTGAAGGGCTCACGGAGACCAAGTACTTC. This encodes CASSEGLTETKYF.

This chain uses TRBV4-2 with TRBJ2-5; 9 bases fit TRBD2. The V and J ends lost 0 bases and 5 bases, in that order; junction bases with no gene match: 7. Germline V gene data show CDR1 as LGHNA and CDR2 as YNFKEQ. The CDR3 has 16 amino acids. Here the CDR3 reads CASSQEWREGRETQYF. Written as DNA, the CDR3 is TGTGCCAGCAGCCAAGAATGGCGGGAGGGCCGGGAGACCCAGTACTTC.

The chain links TRBV6-5 to TRBJ2-7, with D possibly being TRBD1 or TRBD2 (6 bases each). CDR3 length: 13 amino acids. CDR1 is MNHEY and CDR2 is SVGAGI in the germline V gene. Between the trimmed V and J ends, which lost 9 bases and 2 bases, there was a span of 14 bases. CDR3 sequence reads: CASVAGGPYEQYF. In DNA form, the CDR3 reads TGTGCCAGTGTAGCTGGGGGGCCCTACGAGCAGTACTTC.

This clone was counted a few times. The rearrangement uses TRBV29-1 and TRBJ1-4; D unresolved. The V gene's germline CDR1 is SQVTM and CDR2 ANQGSEA. The CDR3 spans 13 residues. The CDR3 spells CSGDGATNEKLFF. The CDR3 region has the DNA TGCAGTGGCGACGGTGCAACTAATGAAAAACTGTTTTTT.

The chain employs TRBV5-5 and TRBJ2-7; 10 positions match TRBD1. Germline trimming cut 3 bases from V and 3 bases from J; bases unmatched to any gene: 9. Germline CDR1 reads SGHKS; CDR2 reads YYEKEE (reference sequence). The CDR3 spans 16 residues. The DNA for the CDR3 is TGTGCCAGCAGCTCCCGGACAGGGGGTGGGTTCTACGAGCAGTACTTC. Its protein is CASSSRTGGGFYEQYF.

To note about this clone: Different DNA sequences within this sample yield the same CDR3. The chain employs TRBV11-3 and TRBJ2-3, with D uncertain. V was trimmed by 2 bases and J by 5 bases, leaving 5 bases between them. The CDR3 sequence is 12 residues long. The germline V gene encodes CDR1 SGHNT and CDR2 YENEEA. The DNA of the CDR3 is TGTGCCAGCAGCTTATCGGGAGATACGCAGTATTTT. It translates to CASSLSGDTQYF. Using reference TRBV11-3 and TRBJ2-3 for the parts outside the CDR3, the full variable domain is EAGVVQSPRYKIIEKKQPVAFWCNPISGHNTLYWYLQNLGQGPELLIRYENEEAVDDSQLPKDRFSAERLKGVDSTLKIQPAELGDSAVYLCASSLSGDTQYFGPGTRLTVL.

V and J are TRBV28 and TRBJ1-2, with TRBD1 as a possible D gene (5 bases). Trimming removed 6 bases from V and 4 bases from J, with 9 bases in between. This CDR3 is 12 amino acids long. The germline gives CDR1 MDHEN, CDR2 SYDVKM. CDR3 residues: CASSRVSYGYTF. CDR3 nucleotide sequence: TGTGCCAGCAGCAGGGTCTCCTATGGCTACACCTTC.

This chain uses TRBV10-2 with TRBJ1-2; TRBD1 is a possible D gene (5 bases). Per germline, CDR1 WSHSY and CDR2 SAAADI. CDR3 length: 12 residues. Trimming left V 0 bases short and J 8 bases short, with 7 bases between. The CDR3 spells CASSESRDGYTF. CDR3 DNA sequence: TGCGCCAGCAGTGAGTCGAGGGACGGCTACACCTTC.

This sequence joins TRBV30 and TRBJ1-3; TRBD1 matches at 7 bases. The length of the CDR3 is 16 residues. Germline CDR1 GTSNPN, CDR2 SVGIG (reference sequence). V was clipped by 3 bases and J by 0 bases; unmatched bases: 8. The CDR3 loop reads CAWRSTNRGSGNTIYF. Written as DNA, the CDR3 is TGTGCCTGGAGATCGACAAACAGGGGCTCTGGAAACACCATATATTTT.

In DNA, the CDR3 is TGTGCCAGCAGCCCCGGGACTAGTGGAGATACGCAGTATTTT. Encoded protein: CASSPGTSGDTQYF. This rearrangement joins TRBV7-8 to TRBJ2-3, with 8 bases identical to TRBD2. V gave up 5 bases and J gave up 5 bases; unmatched junction bases: 6. CDR1 and CDR2 from the germline V gene are SGHVS and FQNEAQ. The CDR3 is made up of 14 amino acids. The full variable domain, with the rest looked up from reference TRBV7-8 and TRBJ2-3, is GAGVSQSPRYKVAKRGQDVALRCDPISGHVSLFWYQQALGQGPEFLTYFQNEAQLDKSGLPSDRFFAERPEGSVSTLKIQRTQQEDSAVYLCASSPGTSGDTQYFGPGTRLTVL.

Here the CDR3 DNA reads TGCAGCGTTACAGGGACCCTTAACACTGAAGCTTTCTTT. Translating gives CSVTGTLNTEAFF. V gene TRBV29-1 combines with J gene TRBJ1-1; perhaps TRBD1 as D (6 bases). V lost 5 bases and J lost 2, with 12 bases in between. The CDR3 is made up of 13 amino acids. Per the germline V gene, CDR1 is SQVTM and CDR2 is ANQGSEA.